The present T cell receptor (beta chain) was sequenced within a study of T-cell memory formation after mild COVID-19. To note about this clonotype: Its antigen is still unknown.

Findings and caveats of the study: Later expanders leaned CD4+, whereas clones that contracted between day 15 and 85 were balanced CD4/CD8.

TCRdb reanalysed the 5' RACE reads using MiXCR and keeps one entry per CDR3 protein. The sample shows about 110,000 distinct CDR3 sequences, around an eighth of them seen only once. This CDR3 comprises 15 residues. V lost 6 bases and J lost 7; bases outside the gene matches: 14. This rearrangement joins TRBV12-3 or TRBV12-4 to TRBJ2-5; the match to TRBD2 covers 7 bases. This TCR was recovered from a man younger than 30 who had mild COVID-19 (a few samples of this study predate the infection). Cell type and time point are not known. The sample consisted of PBMCs or a T cell subset sorted from them (not recorded which). The CDR3 DNA is TGTGCCAGCAGCCCGCTACGGGGGGTCTCCGGGACCCAGTACTTC. Its translation is CASSPLRGVSGTQYF.